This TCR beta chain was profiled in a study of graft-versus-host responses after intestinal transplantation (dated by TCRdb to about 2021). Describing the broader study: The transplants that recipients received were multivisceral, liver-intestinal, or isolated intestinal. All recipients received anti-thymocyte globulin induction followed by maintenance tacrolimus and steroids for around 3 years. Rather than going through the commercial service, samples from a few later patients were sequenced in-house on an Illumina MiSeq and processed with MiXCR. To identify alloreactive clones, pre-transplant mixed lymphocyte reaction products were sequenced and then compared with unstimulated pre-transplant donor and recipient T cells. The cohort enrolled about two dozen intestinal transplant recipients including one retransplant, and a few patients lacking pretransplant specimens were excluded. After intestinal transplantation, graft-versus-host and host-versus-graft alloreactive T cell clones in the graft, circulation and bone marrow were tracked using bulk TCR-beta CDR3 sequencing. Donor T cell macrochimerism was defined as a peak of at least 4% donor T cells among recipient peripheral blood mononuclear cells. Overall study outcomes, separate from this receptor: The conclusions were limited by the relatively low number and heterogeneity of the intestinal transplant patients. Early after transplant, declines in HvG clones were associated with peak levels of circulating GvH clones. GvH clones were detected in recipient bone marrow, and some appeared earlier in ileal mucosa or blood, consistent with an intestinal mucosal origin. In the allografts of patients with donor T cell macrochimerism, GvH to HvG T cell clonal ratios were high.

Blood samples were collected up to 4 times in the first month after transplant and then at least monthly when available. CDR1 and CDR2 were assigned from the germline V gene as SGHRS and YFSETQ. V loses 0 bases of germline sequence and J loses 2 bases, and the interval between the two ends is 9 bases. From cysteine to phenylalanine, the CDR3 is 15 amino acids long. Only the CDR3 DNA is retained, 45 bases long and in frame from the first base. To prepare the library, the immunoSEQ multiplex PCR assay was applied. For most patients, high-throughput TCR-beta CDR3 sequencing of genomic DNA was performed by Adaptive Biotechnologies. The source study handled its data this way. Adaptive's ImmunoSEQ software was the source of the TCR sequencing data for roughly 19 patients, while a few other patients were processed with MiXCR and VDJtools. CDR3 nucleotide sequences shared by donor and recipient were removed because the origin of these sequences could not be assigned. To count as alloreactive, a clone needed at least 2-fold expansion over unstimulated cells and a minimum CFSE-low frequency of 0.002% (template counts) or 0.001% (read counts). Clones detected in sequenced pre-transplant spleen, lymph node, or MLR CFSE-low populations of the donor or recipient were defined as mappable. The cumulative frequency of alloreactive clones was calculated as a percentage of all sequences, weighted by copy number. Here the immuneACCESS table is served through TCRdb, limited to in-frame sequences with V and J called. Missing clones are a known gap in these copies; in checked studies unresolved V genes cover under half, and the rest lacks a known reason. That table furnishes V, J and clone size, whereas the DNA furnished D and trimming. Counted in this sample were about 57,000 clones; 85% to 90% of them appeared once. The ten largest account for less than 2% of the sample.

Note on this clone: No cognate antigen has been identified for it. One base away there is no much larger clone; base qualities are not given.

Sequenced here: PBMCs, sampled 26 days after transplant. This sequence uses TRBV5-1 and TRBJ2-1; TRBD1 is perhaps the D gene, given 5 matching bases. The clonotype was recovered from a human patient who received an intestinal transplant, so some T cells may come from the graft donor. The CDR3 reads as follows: CASSLGTTPYNEQFF. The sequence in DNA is TGCGCCAGCAGCTTGGGGACAACCCCCTACAATGAGCAGTTCTTC.